This T cell receptor (beta chain) was identified in a study of cytomegalovirus exposure and HLA in healthy donors. V was cut by 4 bases and J by 6 bases, with 16 bases left in between. CDR3 size: 14 residues. Germline CDR1 MDHEN, CDR2 SYDVKM. With respect to this clone: Its antigen remains unidentified.

Findings of the study overall: Certain sequence variants were highly shared and formed a cluster, and this cluster was likely a sequencing artifact. TCR association rates varied by HLA locus in a later analysis, with DRB1 highest and HLA-C lowest. V- and J-gene trimming in TCR beta was tied to a missense DCLRE1C variant by an analysis performed later.

13 Jbeta primers and 60 Vbeta primers were used for the PCR. The data were produced by immunoSEQ multiplex PCR, yet TCRdb's version contains in-frame clones alone and is incomplete. The sample consists of about 160,000 clones, roughly 77% of them appearing once. The receptor's source is a man aged 50 to 59 in good health and CMV-seropositive. The material sequenced was PBMCs. The chain uses TRBV28 and TRBJ2-7, with D possibly matching TRBD1 (6 bases). CDR3 nucleotides: TGTGCCAGCAGTTCCTGGACAGCCGCCGGCGAGCAGTACTTC. Translating it yields CASSSWTAAGEQYF.